This T cell receptor (beta chain) was obtained from a study of OX40 agonist ivuxolimab in advanced cancers. Only a few counts were recorded for this clone. Between the trimmed V and J ends, which lost 7 bases and 1 base, there was a span of 10 bases. CDR1 SNHLY and CDR2 FYNNEI come from the germline V gene. CDR3 length equals 14 residues. The protocol was immunoSEQ multiplex PCR, while the TCRdb copy is restricted to in-frame clones and leaves out a portion. This table holds roughly 58,000 clones, 70% to 90% found once. The TCR was taken from an adult with an advanced solid tumor such as melanoma, head and neck, liver or kidney cancer. This sequence joins TRBV2 and TRBJ2-2; D may be TRBD1 or TRBD2 (5 bases each). The input for sequencing was CD4+ or CD8+ T cells sorted from blood, taken in a trial of the OX40 agonist ivuxolimab. In DNA form, the CDR3 reads TGTGCCAGCACTTGGGACGTGAACACCGGGGAGCTGTTTTTT. It codes for CASTWDVNTGELFF.